This T cell receptor beta chain came from a study of T-cell reconstitution after alpha-beta-depleted transplantation in children. As to this clonotype: At one end the junction does not follow the germline gene, possibly because of a read error.

Preparation of the TCRbeta library used unique molecular identifiers. A single record per CDR3 protein comes from TCRdb applying MiXCR to the PCR reads. Here the sample spans fewer than 550,000 distinct CDR3 sequences, about 11% being singletons. The CDR3 has 14 residues. The V gene's germline CDR1 is SGHRS and CDR2 YFSETQ. This specimen was PBMCs from the stem cell graft donor, taken from the stem cell graft. This receptor was identified in a human donor who donated a stem cell graft to a child with acute myeloid leukemia. The chain joins TRBV5-1 to TRBJ1-1, with 7 bases fitting TRBD1. CDR3 coding DNA: TGCGCCAGCAGCTTGGGACAGGGAGTCACTGAACCTTTCTTT. This translates into CASSLGQGVTEPFF.